These T cell receptor beta chains were read from a single sample in a study of T cells after yellow fever vaccination. TCRdb analysed the 5' RACE reads with MiXCR anew, one entry per CDR3 protein. Of approximately 550,000 distinct CDR3 sequences listed, about 14% are singletons. The specimen comprised PBMCs, sampled on the day of the yellow fever booster vaccination. Every receptor here comes from a man aged 30 to 45 who received the YFV17D yellow fever vaccine. Each CDR3 is given with its conserved first and last residue. The D gene is left open where the match is weak. Only some rows state a clone size, as once, few, many or a class for expanded clones.

V: TRBV10-3
J: TRBJ2-7
D: TRBD1
size: .
CDR3: CAISRTGSPEQYF
DNA: TGTGCCATCTCGAGGACAGGGTCCCCCGAGCAGTACTTC

V: TRBV5-1
J: TRBJ2-5
D: .
size: .
CDR3: CASSYFPQETQYF
DNA: TGCGCCAGCAGCTATTTCCCTCAAGAGACCCAGTACTTC

V: TRBV29-1
J: TRBJ2-7
D: .
size: .
CDR3: CSGAQDLNEQYF
DNA: TGCAGTGGGGCACAGGACCTTAACGAGCAGTACTTC

V: TRBV30
J: TRBJ2-7
D: .
size: few
CDR3: CAWRSLDHYEQYF
DNA: TGTGCCTGGAGAAGTCTGGACCACTACGAGCAGTACTTC

V: TRBV6-1
J: TRBJ2-7
D: .
size: few
CDR3: CASNRGRNYEQYF
DNA: TGTGCCAGCAACCGGGGGAGAAACTACGAGCAGTACTTC

V: TRBV14
J: TRBJ2-1
D: .
size: .
CDR3: CASAPSRGGEQFF
DNA: TGTGCCAGCGCCCCTAGCAGGGGCGGTGAGCAGTTCTTC

V: TRBV27
J: TRBJ1-4
D: .
size: .
CDR3: CASSLAPPGVVIEKLFF
DNA: TGTGCCAGCAGTTTGGCCCCCCCAGGGGTAGTAATTGAAAAACTGTTTTTT

V: TRBV7-2
J: TRBJ2-7
D: .
size: many
CDR3: CASSLEPGRAYEQYF
DNA: TGTGCCAGCAGCTTAGAACCGGGACGGGCCTACGAGCAGTACTTC

V: TRBV5-4
J: TRBJ2-3
D: TRBD2
size: few
CDR3: CASSSAAGEYTQYF
DNA: TGTGCCAGCAGCTCAGCAGCGGGAGAGTATACGCAGTATTTT

V: TRBV4-2
J: TRBJ2-3
D: TRBD2
size: few
CDR3: CASSPLTSGRGTDTQYF
DNA: TGTGCCAGCAGCCCACTTACTAGCGGGAGGGGCACAGATACGCAGTATTTT

V: TRBV5-1
J: TRBJ2-4
D: .
size: .
CDR3: CASSSQGRNIQYF
DNA: TGCGCCAGCAGTAGCCAGGGGAGAAACATTCAGTACTTC

V: TRBV7-8
J: TRBJ1-5
D: .
size: .
CDR3: CASSWANREYRNQPQHF
DNA: TGTGCCAGCAGCTGGGCAAACAGGGAATATAGAAATCAGCCCCAGCATTTT

V: TRBV6-1
J: TRBJ2-1
D: TRBD2
size: few
CDR3: CASSGWSGASLFF
DNA: TGTGCCAGCAGTGGTTGGAGCGGGGCCTCCCTGTTCTTC

V: TRBV7-9
J: TRBJ2-7
D: .
size: few
CDR3: CASSYVGGGGLEQYF
DNA: TGTGCCAGCAGCTACGTGGGAGGGGGGGGCCTCGAGCAGTACTTC

V: TRBV7-2
J: TRBJ1-1
D: .
size: .
CDR3: CASSRGVTATEAFF
DNA: TGTGCCAGCAGCCGCGGTGTGACGGCCACTGAAGCTTTCTTT

V: TRBV29-1
J: TRBJ2-7
D: .
size: .
CDR3: CSVARPSQAEQYF
DNA: TGCAGCGTTGCCAGGCCGAGCCAGGCCGAGCAGTACTTC

V: TRBV3-1
J: TRBJ1-4
D: TRBD1
size: .
CDR3: CASRSGTGREKLFF
DNA: TGTGCCAGCAGATCCGGGACAGGGAGGGAAAAACTGTTTTTT

V: TRBV7-8
J: TRBJ2-7
D: .
size: .
CDR3: CASNPTSGSYEQYF
DNA: TGTGCCAGCAATCCTACAAGCGGCAGCTACGAGCAGTACTTC

V: TRBV11-2
J: TRBJ2-7
D: TRBD1
size: .
CDR3: CASSPSRTGLNPYEQYF
DNA: TGTGCCAGCAGCCCAAGCCGGACAGGATTAAACCCCTACGAGCAGTACTTC

V: TRBV4-2
J: TRBJ2-1
D: .
size: many
CDR3: CASSQAGTYNEQFF
DNA: TGTGCCAGCAGCCAAGCCGGGACTTACAATGAGCAGTTCTTC

V: TRBV7-9
J: TRBJ2-6
D: .
size: .
CDR3: CASSRTLVSGANVLTF
DNA: TGTGCCAGCAGCCGGACGTTGGTCTCTGGGGCCAACGTCCTGACTTTC

V: TRBV5-1
J: TRBJ2-1
D: .
size: few
CDR3: CASSWGTREFF
DNA: TGCGCCAGCAGCTGGGGGACGAGGGAGTTCTTC

V: TRBV12-3/TRBV12-4
J: TRBJ1-2
D: .
size: few
CDR3: CASSLNRVSGYTF
DNA: TGTGCCAGCAGTTTAAACAGGGTTAGTGGCTACACCTTC

V: TRBV5-6
J: TRBJ2-2
D: .
size: .
CDR3: CASSLAGVATGELFF
DNA: TGTGCCAGCAGCTTGGCGGGAGTGGCCACCGGGGAGCTGTTTTTT

V: TRBV6-2/TRBV6-3
J: TRBJ2-7
D: .
size: .
CDR3: CASSQARAGEQYF
DNA: TGTGCCAGCAGCCAGGCCAGGGCGGGCGAGCAGTACTTC

V: TRBV12-3/TRBV12-4
J: TRBJ2-5
D: .
size: many
CDR3: CASSYGTHGRETQYF
DNA: TGTGCCAGCAGTTACGGCACCCACGGAAGAGAGACCCAGTACTTC

V: TRBV12-3/TRBV12-4
J: TRBJ2-7
D: .
size: few
CDR3: CASSGDNSYEQYF
DNA: TGTGCCAGCAGTGGGGACAACTCCTACGAGCAGTACTTC

V: TRBV7-4
J: TRBJ2-1
D: .
size: .
CDR3: CASSQGLTGTPTLLNEQFF
DNA: TGTGCCTCCTCCCAAGGGCTCACCGGGACACCCACCTTACTAAATGAGCAGTTCTTC

V: TRBV5-1
J: TRBJ2-1
D: TRBD2
size: .
CDR3: CASSVTAGSYNEQFF
DNA: TGCGCCAGCAGCGTGACAGCGGGATCCTACAATGAGCAGTTCTTC

V: TRBV12-3/TRBV12-4
J: TRBJ2-7
D: TRBD2
size: .
CDR3: CASSYRDYVYEQYF
DNA: TGTGCCAGCAGTTACCGGGACTATGTGTACGAGCAGTACTTC

V: TRBV5-1
J: TRBJ2-4
D: TRBD1
size: few
CDR3: CASSLNSGTGFELAKNIQYF
DNA: TGCGCCAGCAGCTTAAACTCCGGGACAGGGTTTGAGCTAGCCAAAAACATTCAGTACTTC

V: TRBV3-1
J: TRBJ2-7
D: .
size: .
CDR3: CASSQDLDTDYEQYF
DNA: TGTGCCAGCAGCCAAGATTTGGACACTGACTACGAGCAGTACTTC

V: TRBV7-2
J: TRBJ2-1
D: .
size: few
CDR3: CASSLRWQGSSYNEQFF
DNA: TGTGCCAGCAGCTTAAGGTGGCAGGGGAGCTCCTACAATGAGCAGTTCTTC

V: TRBV20-1
J: TRBJ2-3
D: .
size: few
CDR3: CSARRSAQTDTQYF
DNA: TGCAGTGCTAGACGGTCGGCCCAGACAGATACGCAGTATTTT

V: TRBV20-1
J: TRBJ2-2
D: .
size: few
CDR3: CSARRSGPHNTGELFF
DNA: TGCAGTGCTAGACGTTCAGGACCACACAACACCGGGGAGCTGTTTTTT

V: TRBV7-8
J: TRBJ2-2
D: .
size: few
CDR3: CASSSGHGQLFF
DNA: TGTGCCAGCAGCTCCGGACATGGGCAGCTGTTTTTT

V: TRBV6-2/TRBV6-3
J: TRBJ2-3
D: .
size: .
CDR3: CASRYKAVGTQYF
DNA: TGTGCCAGCAGGTACAAGGCGGTCGGTACGCAGTATTTT

V: TRBV20-1
J: TRBJ2-1
D: .
size: few
CDR3: CSVADSVNEQFF
DNA: TGCAGTGTCGCGGACAGTGTCAATGAGCAGTTCTTC

V: TRBV5-1
J: TRBJ1-1
D: .
size: .
CDR3: CASRVKNTEAFF
DNA: TGCGCCAGTCGCGTCAAAAACACTGAAGCTTTCTTT

V: TRBV20-1
J: TRBJ2-7
D: .
size: few
CDR3: CSARDLDSSYEQYF
DNA: TGCAGTGCTAGAGATCTAGATAGCTCCTACGAGCAGTACTTC

V: TRBV30
J: TRBJ1-5
D: TRBD1
size: few
CDR3: CAWRLQGYNQPQHF
DNA: TGTGCCTGGAGGCTACAGGGGTACAATCAGCCCCAGCATTTT

V: TRBV9
J: TRBJ2-7
D: TRBD1
size: few
CDR3: CASSQGANYEQYF
DNA: TGTGCCAGCTCCCAGGGGGCGAACTACGAGCAGTACTTC

V: TRBV10-3
J: TRBJ2-2
D: TRBD1
size: few
CDR3: CAISVTRGQGVGGELFF
DNA: TGTGCCATCAGTGTAACCCGGGGACAGGGCGTTGGCGGGGAGCTGTTTTTT

V: TRBV5-6
J: TRBJ2-7
D: TRBD1
size: .
CDR3: CASRQSGQGTYEQYF
DNA: TGTGCCAGCAGACAGAGCGGACAGGGGACCTACGAGCAGTACTTC

V: TRBV6-5
J: TRBJ2-7
D: .
size: many
CDR3: CASTPSGGDSYEQYF
DNA: TGTGCCAGCACCCCCTCCGGCGGGGACTCCTACGAGCAGTACTTC

V: TRBV5-1
J: TRBJ2-3
D: .
size: few
CDR3: CASSPDYDTQYF
DNA: TGCGCCAGCAGTCCCGATTACGATACGCAGTATTTT

V: TRBV30
J: TRBJ1-3
D: .
size: .
CDR3: CAWSAGLSWAAIYF
DNA: TGTGCCTGGAGTGCGGGGTTGTCGTGGGCGGCCATATATTTT

V: TRBV6-2/TRBV6-3
J: TRBJ2-1
D: TRBD1
size: .
CDR3: CASSPGTVPNEQFF
DNA: TGTGCCAGCAGCCCCGGGACAGTACCCAATGAGCAGTTCTTC

V: TRBV7-9
J: TRBJ2-1
D: .
size: .
CDR3: CASSLEIAGLEQFF
DNA: TGTGCCAGCAGCTTAGAAATTGCAGGACTAGAGCAGTTCTTC

V: TRBV7-8
J: TRBJ2-5
D: TRBD2
size: .
CDR3: CASSTRLAGVETQYF
DNA: TGTGCCAGCAGCACACGACTAGCGGGAGTAGAGACCCAGTACTTC

V: TRBV5-1
J: TRBJ2-3
D: TRBD1
size: .
CDR3: CASSPDRGHTDTQYF
DNA: TGCGCCAGCAGCCCTGACAGGGGACACACAGATACGCAGTATTTT

V: TRBV6-1
J: TRBJ1-1
D: .
size: .
CDR3: CASRGRGAVAEAFF
DNA: TGTGCCAGCAGGGGCCGGGGGGCCGTAGCTGAAGCTTTCTTT

V: TRBV15
J: TRBJ2-5
D: .
size: .
CDR3: CATSRGGRLRTGETQYF
DNA: TGTGCCACCAGCAGGGGGGGTCGGCTGAGGACAGGAGAGACCCAGTACTTC

V: TRBV20-1
J: TRBJ2-2
D: .
size: .
CDR3: CSVKTGRSGELFF
DNA: TGCAGTGTAAAGACAGGGAGGTCCGGGGAGCTGTTTTTT

V: TRBV20-1
J: TRBJ2-1
D: .
size: few
CDR3: CSARDLRDADHEQFF
DNA: TGCAGTGCTAGAGACCTCAGGGACGCCGACCATGAGCAGTTCTTC

V: TRBV4-3
J: TRBJ2-1
D: TRBD2
size: .
CDR3: CASSQDSGGRGNVQFF
DNA: TGCGCCAGCAGCCAAGATTCAGGCGGGAGGGGCAATGTGCAGTTCTTC

V: TRBV20-1
J: TRBJ1-1
D: .
size: .
CDR3: CSARVTGVGTEAFF
DNA: TGCAGTGCTAGAGTTACGGGGGTTGGCACTGAAGCTTTCTTT